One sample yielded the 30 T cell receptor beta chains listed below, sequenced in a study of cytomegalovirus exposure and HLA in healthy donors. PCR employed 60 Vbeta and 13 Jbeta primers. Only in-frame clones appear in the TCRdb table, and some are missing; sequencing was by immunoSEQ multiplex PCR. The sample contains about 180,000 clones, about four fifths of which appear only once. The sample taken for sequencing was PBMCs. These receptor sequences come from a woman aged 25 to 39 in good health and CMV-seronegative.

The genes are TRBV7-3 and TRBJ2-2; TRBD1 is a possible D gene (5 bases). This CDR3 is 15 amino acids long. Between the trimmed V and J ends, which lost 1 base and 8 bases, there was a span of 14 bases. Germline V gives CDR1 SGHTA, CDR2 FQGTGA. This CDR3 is CASSLRGALSGELFF. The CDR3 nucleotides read TGTGCCAGCAGCTTAAGGGGCGCTCTGTCGGGGGAGCTGTTTTTT.

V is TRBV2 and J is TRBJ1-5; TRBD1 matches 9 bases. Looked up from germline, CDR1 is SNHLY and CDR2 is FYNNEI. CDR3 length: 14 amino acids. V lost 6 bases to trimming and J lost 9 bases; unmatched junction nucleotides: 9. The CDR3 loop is CASRGDRERGPQHF. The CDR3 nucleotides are TGTGCCAGCAGGGGGGACAGGGAAAGGGGGCCCCAGCATTTT. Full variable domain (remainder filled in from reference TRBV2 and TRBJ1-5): EPEVTQTPSHQVTQMGQEVILRCVPISNHLYFYWYRQILGQKVEFLVSFYNNEISEKSEIFDDQFSVERPDGSNFTLKIRSTKLEDSAMYFCASRGDRERGPQHFGDGTRLSIL.

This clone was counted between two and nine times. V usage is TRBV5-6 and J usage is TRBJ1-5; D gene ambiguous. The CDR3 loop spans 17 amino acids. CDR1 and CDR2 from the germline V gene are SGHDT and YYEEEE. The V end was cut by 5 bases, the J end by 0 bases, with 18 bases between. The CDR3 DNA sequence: TGTGCCAGCAGGAAATTCGTTGACTCTATTAGCAATCAGCCCCAGCATTTT. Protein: CASRKFVDSISNQPQHF.

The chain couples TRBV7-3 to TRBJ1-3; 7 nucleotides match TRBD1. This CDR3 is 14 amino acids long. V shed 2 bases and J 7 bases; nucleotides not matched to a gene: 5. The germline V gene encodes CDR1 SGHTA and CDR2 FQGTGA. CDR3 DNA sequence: TGTGCCAGCAGCTTAGGGCCAGGGGGGAACACCATATATTTT. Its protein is CASSLGPGGNTIYF.

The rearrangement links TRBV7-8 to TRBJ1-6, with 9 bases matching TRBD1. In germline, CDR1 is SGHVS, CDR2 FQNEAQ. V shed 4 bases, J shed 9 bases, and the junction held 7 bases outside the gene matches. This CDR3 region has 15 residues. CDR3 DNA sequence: TGTGCCAGCAGCTCACCGGGACAGGGTTTTTCACCCCTCCACTTT. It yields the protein CASSSPGQGFSPLHF.

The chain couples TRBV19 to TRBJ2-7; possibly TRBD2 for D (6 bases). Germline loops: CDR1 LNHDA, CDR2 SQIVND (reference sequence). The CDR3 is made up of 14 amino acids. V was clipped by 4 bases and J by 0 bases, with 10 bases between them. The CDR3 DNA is TGTGCCAGTAGTACTCCTAGCGTCTCCTACGAGCAGTACTTC. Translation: CASSTPSVSYEQYF.

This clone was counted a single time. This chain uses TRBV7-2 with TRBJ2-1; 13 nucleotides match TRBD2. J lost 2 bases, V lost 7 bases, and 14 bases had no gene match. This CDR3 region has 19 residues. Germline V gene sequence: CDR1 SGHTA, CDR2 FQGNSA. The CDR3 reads CASTMPIRTSGGAYNEQFF. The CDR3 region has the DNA TGTGCCAGCACCATGCCTATACGGACTAGCGGGGGAGCCTACAATGAGCAGTTCTTC.

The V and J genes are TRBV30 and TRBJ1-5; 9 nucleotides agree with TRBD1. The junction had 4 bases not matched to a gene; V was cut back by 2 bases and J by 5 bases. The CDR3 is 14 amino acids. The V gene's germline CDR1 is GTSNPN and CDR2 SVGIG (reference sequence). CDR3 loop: CAWSFGQGHQPQHF. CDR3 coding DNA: TGTGCCTGGAGTTTTGGACAGGGGCATCAGCCCCAGCATTTT.

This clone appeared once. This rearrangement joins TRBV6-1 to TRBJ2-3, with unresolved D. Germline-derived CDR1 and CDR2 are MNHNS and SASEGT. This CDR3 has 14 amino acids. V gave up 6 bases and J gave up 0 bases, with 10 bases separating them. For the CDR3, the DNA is TGTGCCAGCAGACTTGGTCGCAGCACAGATACGCAGTATTTT. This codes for CASRLGRSTDTQYF.

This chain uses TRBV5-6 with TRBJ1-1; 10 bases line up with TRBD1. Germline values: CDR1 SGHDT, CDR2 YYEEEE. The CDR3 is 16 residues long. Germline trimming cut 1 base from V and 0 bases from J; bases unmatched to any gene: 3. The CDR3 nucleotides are TGTGCCAGCAGCTTGTACGACAGGGGGCTGAACACTGAAGCTTTCTTT. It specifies CASSLYDRGLNTEAFF.

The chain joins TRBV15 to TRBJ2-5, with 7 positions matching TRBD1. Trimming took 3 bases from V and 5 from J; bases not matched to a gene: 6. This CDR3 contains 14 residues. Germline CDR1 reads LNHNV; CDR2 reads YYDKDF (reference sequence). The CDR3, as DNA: TGTGCCACCAGCAGGGGACAGAGAGATGAGACCCAGTACTTC. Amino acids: CATSRGQRDETQYF.

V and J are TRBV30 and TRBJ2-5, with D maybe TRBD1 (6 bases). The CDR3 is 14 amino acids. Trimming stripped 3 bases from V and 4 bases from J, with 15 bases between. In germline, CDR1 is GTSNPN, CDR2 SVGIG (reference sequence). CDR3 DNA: TGTGCCTGGAGCCCAACAGGGCTCGGAGAGACCCAGTACTTC. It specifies CAWSPTGLGETQYF. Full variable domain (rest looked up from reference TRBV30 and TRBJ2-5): SQTIHQWPATLVQPVGSPLSLECTVEGTSNPNLYWYRQAAGRGLQLLFYSVGIGQISSEVPQNLSASRPQDRQFILSSKKLLLSDSGFYLCAWSPTGLGETQYFGPGTRLLVL.

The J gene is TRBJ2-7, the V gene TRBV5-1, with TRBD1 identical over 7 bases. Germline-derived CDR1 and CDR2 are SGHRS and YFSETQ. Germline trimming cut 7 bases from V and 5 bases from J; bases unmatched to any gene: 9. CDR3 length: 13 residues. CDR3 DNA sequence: TGCGCCAGCCGAACAGGGGTCGCTGACGAGCAGTACTTC. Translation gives CASRTGVADEQYF.

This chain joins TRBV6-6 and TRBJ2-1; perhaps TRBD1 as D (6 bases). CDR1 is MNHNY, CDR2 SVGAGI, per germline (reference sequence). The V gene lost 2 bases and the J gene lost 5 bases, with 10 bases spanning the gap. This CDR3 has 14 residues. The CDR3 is CASSYPDRNNEQFF. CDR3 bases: TGTGCCAGCAGTTACCCAGACAGGAACAATGAGCAGTTCTTC.

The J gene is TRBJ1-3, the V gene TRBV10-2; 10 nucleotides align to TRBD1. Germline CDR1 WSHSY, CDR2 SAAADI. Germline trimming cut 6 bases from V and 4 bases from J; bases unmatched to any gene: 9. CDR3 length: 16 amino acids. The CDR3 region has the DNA TGCGCCAGCAGCCCTAACGACAGGGGGCCAGGAAACACCATATATTTT. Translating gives CASSPNDRGPGNTIYF.

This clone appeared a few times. CDR3 residues: CASSWDSSGVTQYF. For the CDR3, the DNA is TGTGCCAGCAGCTGGGACAGCTCGGGAGTGACCCAGTACTTC. The chain uses TRBV5-6 and TRBJ2-5; possible D gene TRBD1, 7 bases. The ends were cut back, 3 bases at V and 7 bases at J, with 16 bases in the middle. Germline values: CDR1 SGHDT, CDR2 YYEEEE. CDR3 length equals 14 residues.

For the CDR3, the DNA is TGCGCCAGCAGCGTCTACAGGGGAGGGAACACTGAAGCTTTCTTT. This translates into CASSVYRGGNTEAFF. The V gene is TRBV5-1, the J gene TRBJ1-1, with 7 bases that match TRBD1. The CDR3 is 15 residues long. Trimming cost V 4 bases and J 1 base; bases outside gene matches: 7. Germline V gives CDR1 SGHRS, CDR2 YFSETQ.

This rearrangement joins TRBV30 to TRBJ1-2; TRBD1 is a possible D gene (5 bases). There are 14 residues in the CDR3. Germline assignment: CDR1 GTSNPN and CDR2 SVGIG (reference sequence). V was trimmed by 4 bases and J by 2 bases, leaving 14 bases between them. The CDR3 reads CAWTQSGQNYGYTF. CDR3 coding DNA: TGTGCCTGGACCCAATCAGGGCAGAACTATGGCTACACCTTC.

CDR3 DNA: TGCGCCAGCAGCTTGTTCCCAGGGGAGAACACTGAAGCTTTCTTT. It encodes CASSLFPGENTEAFF. The chain is built from TRBV5-1 and TRBJ1-1; the D gene is possibly TRBD1 (6 bases). The CDR3 length is 15 residues. V lost 1 base and J 1 base, leaving 11 bases between the germline ends. Germline V gives CDR1 SGHRS, CDR2 YFSETQ.

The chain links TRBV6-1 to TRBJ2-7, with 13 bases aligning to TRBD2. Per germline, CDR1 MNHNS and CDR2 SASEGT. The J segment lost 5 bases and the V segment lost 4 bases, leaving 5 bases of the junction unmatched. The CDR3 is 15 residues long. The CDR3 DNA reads TGTGCCAGCAGTGTAACTAGCGGGGGGGCAAACGAGCAGTACTTC. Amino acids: CASSVTSGGANEQYF.

This chain's CDR3 is CSVQGTGYSYEQYF. The CDR3 bases are TGCAGCGTCCAAGGGACAGGGTACTCCTACGAGCAGTACTTC. J is TRBJ2-7 and V is TRBV29-1; 9 bases match TRBD1. The CDR3 spans 14 residues. V trimming: 6 bases; J trimming: 0 bases; junction bases outside the gene matches: 6. CDR1 and CDR2 (germline): SQVTM, ANQGSEA.

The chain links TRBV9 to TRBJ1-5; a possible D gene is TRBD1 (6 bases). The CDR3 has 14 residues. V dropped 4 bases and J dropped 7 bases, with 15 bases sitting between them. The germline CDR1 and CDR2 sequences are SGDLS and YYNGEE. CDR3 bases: TGTGCCAGCAGCCCCCAGGGGTACAGGCAGCCCCAGCATTTT. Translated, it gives CASSPQGYRQPQHF.

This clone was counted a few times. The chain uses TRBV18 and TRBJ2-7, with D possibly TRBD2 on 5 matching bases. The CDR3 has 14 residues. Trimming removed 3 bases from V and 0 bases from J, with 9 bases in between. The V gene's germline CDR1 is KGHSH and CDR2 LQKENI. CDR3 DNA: TGTGCCAGCTCACCGAAGACTACCTCCTACGAGCAGTACTTC. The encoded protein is CASSPKTTSYEQYF.

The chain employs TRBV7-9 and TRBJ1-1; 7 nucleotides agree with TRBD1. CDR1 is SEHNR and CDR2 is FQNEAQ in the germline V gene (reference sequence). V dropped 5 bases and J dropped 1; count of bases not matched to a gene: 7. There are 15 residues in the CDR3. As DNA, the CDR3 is TGTGCCAGCAGCCCCCGGACAGGTCGGAACACTGAAGCTTTCTTT. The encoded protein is CASSPRTGRNTEAFF.

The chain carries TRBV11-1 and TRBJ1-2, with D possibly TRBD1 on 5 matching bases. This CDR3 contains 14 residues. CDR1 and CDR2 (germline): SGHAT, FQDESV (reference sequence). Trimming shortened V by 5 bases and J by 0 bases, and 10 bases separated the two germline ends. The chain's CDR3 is CASSPTDTNYGYTF. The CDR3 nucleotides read TGTGCCAGCAGCCCGACGGACACTAACTATGGCTACACCTTC.

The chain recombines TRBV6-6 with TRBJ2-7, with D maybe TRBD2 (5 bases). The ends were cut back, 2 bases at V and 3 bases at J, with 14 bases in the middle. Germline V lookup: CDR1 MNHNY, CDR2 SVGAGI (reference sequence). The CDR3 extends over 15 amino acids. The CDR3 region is CASSYGRERFYEQYF. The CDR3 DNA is TGTGCCAGCAGTTACGGCCGGGAAAGATTCTACGAGCAGTACTTC.

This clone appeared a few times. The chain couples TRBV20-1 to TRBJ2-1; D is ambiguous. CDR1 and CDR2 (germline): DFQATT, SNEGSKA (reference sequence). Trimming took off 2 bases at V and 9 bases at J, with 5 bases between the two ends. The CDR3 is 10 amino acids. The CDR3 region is CSARLSEQFF. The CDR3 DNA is TGCAGTGCTAGACTTAGTGAGCAGTTCTTC.

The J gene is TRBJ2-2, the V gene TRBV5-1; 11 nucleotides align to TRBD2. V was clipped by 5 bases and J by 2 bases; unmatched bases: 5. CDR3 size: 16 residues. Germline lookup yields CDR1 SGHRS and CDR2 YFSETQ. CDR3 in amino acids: CASSTSGGVNTGELFF. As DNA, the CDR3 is TGCGCCAGCAGTACTAGCGGGGGAGTAAACACCGGGGAGCTGTTTTTT.

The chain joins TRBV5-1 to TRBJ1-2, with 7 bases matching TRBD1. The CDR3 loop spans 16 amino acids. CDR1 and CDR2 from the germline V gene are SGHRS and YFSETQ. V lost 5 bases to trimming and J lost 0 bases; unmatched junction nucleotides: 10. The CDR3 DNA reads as TGCGCCAGCAGTCCAAATACAGGGGCCACTAACTATGGCTACACCTTC. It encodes CASSPNTGATNYGYTF. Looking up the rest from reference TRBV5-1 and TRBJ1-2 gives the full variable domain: KAGVTQTPRYLIKTRGQQVTLSCSPISGHRSVSWYQQTPGQGLQFLFEYFSETQRNKGNFPGRFSGRQFSNSRSEMNVSTLELGDSALYLCASSPNTGATNYGYTFGSGTRLTVV.

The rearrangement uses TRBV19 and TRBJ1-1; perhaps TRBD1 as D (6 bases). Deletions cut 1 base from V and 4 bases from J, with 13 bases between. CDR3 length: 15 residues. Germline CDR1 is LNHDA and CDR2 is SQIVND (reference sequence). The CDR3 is CASSIAGRGATEAFF. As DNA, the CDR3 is TGTGCCAGTAGTATAGCGGGCAGGGGTGCCACTGAAGCTTTCTTT.